These 3 T cell receptor beta chains share one sample of origin, sequenced in a study of technical replicates of blood from several donors. Libraries were prepared by immunoSEQ multiplex PCR; TCRdb keeps only in-frame clonotypes and omits some of them. The data contain tens of thousands of clones, around 92% of them seen just once; the ten biggest clones take up approximately 0.4%. Material for sequencing was T cells isolated from PBMCs. These receptors originate from a human donor in good health. Some clones in this sample may be carry-over from other donors' samples.

A single count supports this clone. The rearrangement uses TRBV7-2 and TRBJ2-7; 13 nucleotides agree with TRBD2. The ends lost 5 bases at V and 5 bases at J; junction bases unmatched: 6. Germline CDR1 SGHTA, CDR2 FQGNSA. This CDR3 is 15 amino acids long. The CDR3 spells CASSTGLAGADEQYF. In nucleotides, the CDR3 is TGTGCCAGCAGCACAGGACTAGCGGGAGCAGACGAGCAGTACTTC.

The genes are TRBV7-9 and TRBJ1-5; 7 bases fit TRBD1. The CDR3 runs 16 residues. Trimming removed 5 bases from V and 4 bases from J; junction bases left unmatched: 11. Germline values: CDR1 SEHNR, CDR2 FQNEAQ (reference sequence). In DNA, the CDR3 is TGTGCCAGCAGCCCCCCGGGAGGGGGCTTTAATCAGCCCCAGCATTTT. Its translation is CASSPPGGGFNQPQHF.

The chain has TRBV7-9 and TRBJ2-2, with D possibly matching TRBD2 (6 bases). V was pared by 1 base and J by 4 bases, with 7 bases between. Germline values: CDR1 SEHNR, CDR2 FQNEAQ (reference sequence). CDR3 length equals 14 residues. The CDR3 region has the DNA TGTGCCAGCAGCTTAGTGGGGGGCACCGGGGAGCTGTTTTTT. It specifies CASSLVGGTGELFF.